A selection of T cell receptor beta chains follows, all from one sample in a study of blood T cell repertoires in COVID-19. TCRdb keeps only in-frame clones here, not all; method: immunoSEQ multiplex PCR. The table has some 160,000 clones, about 80% seen once. Material: peripheral blood. The receptors were sampled from a man between 65 and 80 years old with active or convalescent COVID-19. Both conserved end residues are part of each CDR3. The D gene is left open where the match is weak. Clone size is shown for a subset of rows, as once, few, many or a class of expanded clone.

V gene	D gene	J gene	clone size	CDR3 DNA	CDR3 protein
TRBV15	-	TRBJ2-7	-	TGTGCCACCAGCAGAGATTCTTCAGGCGAGCAGTACTTC	CATSRDSSGEQYF
TRBV24-1	TRBD1	TRBJ1-2	-	TGTGCCACCAGTGACAACACAGGGGGCTATGGCTACACCTTC	CATSDNTGGYGYTF
TRBV19	TRBD1	TRBJ1-5	-	TGTGCCACCGCGGACAGGGGGGCGCAGCCCCAGCATTTT	CATADRGAQPQHF
TRBV19	-	TRBJ2-7	-	TGTGCCAGTAGTTCCCGAACGGGCGAGCAGTACTTC	CASSSRTGEQYF
TRBV7-3	TRBD2	TRBJ2-1	-	TGTGCCAGCAGCTCAGTCGGGACTAGCGGACCAAACTCCTACAATGAGCAGTTCTTC	CASSSVGTSGPNSYNEQFF
TRBV10-1	TRBD1	TRBJ2-7	few	TGCGCCAGCAGTGTCGGGACAGGGACCTACGAGCAGTACTTC	CASSVGTGTYEQYF
TRBV19	-	TRBJ2-7	-	TGTGCCAGTAGTCCCCAGCTGGGGGGGCACATCTCCTACGAGCAGTACTTC	CASSPQLGGHISYEQYF
TRBV18	-	TRBJ1-4	once	TGTGCCAGCTCACCACCCGGGACATTGGACGAAAAACTGTTTTTT	CASSPPGTLDEKLFF
TRBV5-1	TRBD1	TRBJ2-1	-	TGCGCCAGCAGCTTTCAGGACAGGGATAACAATGAGCAGTTCTTC	CASSFQDRDNNEQFF
TRBV6-2/TRBV6-3	-	TRBJ1-4	-	TGTGCCAGCAGTTACTCGATAAGAAGAGGTGATGATGGAAAACTGTTTTTT	CASSYSIRRGDDGKLFF
TRBV6-6	-	TRBJ2-1	-	TGTGCCAGCAGTTACTCTCTCCCTTACAATGAGCAGTTCTTC	CASSYSLPYNEQFF
TRBV6-2/TRBV6-3	-	TRBJ2-2	-	TGTGCCAGCAGTTTTAGGGGCCACGGCACCGGGGAGCTGTTTTTT	CASSFRGHGTGELFF
TRBV6-6	-	TRBJ2-3	-	TGTGCCAGCAGTTACCCCAGGGATACGCAGTATTTT	CASSYPRDTQYF
TRBV9	-	TRBJ2-7	few	TGTGCCAGCAGCGTCGGGATATTCTACGAGCAGTACTTC	CASSVGIFYEQYF
TRBV5-1	TRBD1	TRBJ1-2	few	TGCGCCAGCAGCCCCGGCGGCAGGGGGAATGGCTACACCTTC	CASSPGGRGNGYTF
TRBV27	TRBD1	TRBJ1-1	few	TGTGCCAGCAGTGCGACAGGGGGTGGAGAAGCTTTCTTT	CASSATGGGEAFF
TRBV5-1	-	TRBJ2-7	-	TGCGCCAGCAGCTTGTCCAGGGGTGGATGGGAGCAGTACTTC	CASSLSRGGWEQYF
TRBV29-1	-	TRBJ1-1	-	TGCAGCGTTGCCCGTAGTGGCAGGGGAGACACTGAAGCTTTCTTT	CSVARSGRGDTEAFF
TRBV5-4	-	TRBJ1-3	-	TGTGCCAGCAGCCCCGCGGAGGGCACTATCTCTGGAAACACCATATATTTT	CASSPAEGTISGNTIYF
TRBV9	-	TRBJ2-3	-	TGTGCCAGCAGCCCCCGGCCCAGGGGCACAGATACGCAGTATTTT	CASSPRPRGTDTQYF
TRBV25-1	-	TRBJ1-1	-	TGTGCCAGCAGTGTCGGCGGGGGGCGGCGGACTGAAGCTTTCTTT	CASSVGGGRRTEAFF
TRBV20-1	TRBD2	TRBJ2-7	-	TGCAGTGCTAGTTCTAGCGGGGGGGCCGAGCAGTACTTC	CSASSSGGAEQYF
TRBV4-3	-	TRBJ1-6	-	TGCGCCAGCAGCCAAGCTTATAATTCACCCCTCCACTTT	CASSQAYNSPLHF
TRBV6-6	-	TRBJ2-1	-	TGTGCCAGCAGTTACCCAGGGGATGAGCAGTTCTTC	CASSYPGDEQFF
TRBV7-6	-	TRBJ1-1	few	TGTGCCAGCAGCAAACAGGGCAGGAACACTGAAGCTTTCTTT	CASSKQGRNTEAFF
TRBV28	-	TRBJ1-1	-	TGTGCCAGCAGAGGGGGGGGGCGCACGGCCACTGAAGCTTTCTTT	CASRGGGRTATEAFF
TRBV7-7	-	TRBJ2-1	-	TGTGCCAGCAGCTTAGGTAGAGACAATGAGCAGTTCTTC	CASSLGRDNEQFF
TRBV9	TRBD1	TRBJ1-2	-	TGTGCCAGCAGCCAATCGGGACAGGGGGGTGGCTACACCTTC	CASSQSGQGGGYTF
TRBV29-1	TRBD1	TRBJ2-7	once	TGCAGCGTAGCCGAGACAGGGCCGCCGGGCGAGCAGTACTTC	CSVAETGPPGEQYF
TRBV6-2/TRBV6-3	-	TRBJ1-1	once	TGTGCCAGCAGCCACCAAGGGGGAGGGGGCACTGAAGCTTTCTTT	CASSHQGGGGTEAFF
TRBV18	-	TRBJ1-4	-	TGTGCCAGCTCAGCTACAGCGGATAGAAAACTGTTTTTT	CASSATADRKLFF
TRBV19	-	TRBJ1-2	-	TGTGCCAGTAGTGATACCGGGAAACTCTATGGCTACACCTTC	CASSDTGKLYGYTF
TRBV12-5	-	TRBJ2-1	-	TGTGCTAGTGGTTTAGGCCGGAGCTCCTACAATGAGCAGTTCTTC	CASGLGRSSYNEQFF
TRBV27	-	TRBJ2-1	-	TGTGCCAGCAGTCGCCTGGACAGTTACAATGAGCAGTTCTTC	CASSRLDSYNEQFF